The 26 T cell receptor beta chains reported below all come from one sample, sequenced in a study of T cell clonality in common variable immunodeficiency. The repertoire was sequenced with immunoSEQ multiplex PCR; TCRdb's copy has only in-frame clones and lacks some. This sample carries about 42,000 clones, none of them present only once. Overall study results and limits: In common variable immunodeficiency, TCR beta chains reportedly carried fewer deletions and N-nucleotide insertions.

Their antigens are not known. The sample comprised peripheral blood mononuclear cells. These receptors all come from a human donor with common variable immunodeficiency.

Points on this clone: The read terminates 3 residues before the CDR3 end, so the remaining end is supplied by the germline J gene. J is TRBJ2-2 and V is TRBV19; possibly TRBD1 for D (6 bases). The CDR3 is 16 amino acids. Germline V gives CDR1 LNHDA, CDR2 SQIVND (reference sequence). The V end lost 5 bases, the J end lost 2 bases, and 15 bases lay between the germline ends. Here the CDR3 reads CASSWQGILNTGELFF. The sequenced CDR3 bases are TGTGCCAGTAGTTGGCAGGGGATCTTAAACACCGGGGAG.

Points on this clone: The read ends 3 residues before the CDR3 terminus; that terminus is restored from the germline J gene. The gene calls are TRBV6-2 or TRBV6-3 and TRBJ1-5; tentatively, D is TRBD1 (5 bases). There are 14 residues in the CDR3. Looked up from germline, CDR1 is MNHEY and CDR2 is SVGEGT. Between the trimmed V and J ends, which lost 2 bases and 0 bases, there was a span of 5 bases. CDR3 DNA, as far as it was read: TGTGCCAGCAGTTACGGGGCTAGCAATCAGCCC. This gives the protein CASSYGASNQP. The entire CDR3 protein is CASSYGASNQPQHF.

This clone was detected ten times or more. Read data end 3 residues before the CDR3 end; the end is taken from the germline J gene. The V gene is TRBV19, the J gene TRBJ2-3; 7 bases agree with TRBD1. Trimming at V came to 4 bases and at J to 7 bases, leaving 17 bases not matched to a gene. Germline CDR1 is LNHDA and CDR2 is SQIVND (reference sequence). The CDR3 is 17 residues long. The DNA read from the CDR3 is TGTGCCAGTAGTAGGGTGCCCGAAATTACAGGGGAGAATACG. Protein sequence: CASSRVPEITGENT. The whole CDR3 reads CASSRVPEITGENTQYF.

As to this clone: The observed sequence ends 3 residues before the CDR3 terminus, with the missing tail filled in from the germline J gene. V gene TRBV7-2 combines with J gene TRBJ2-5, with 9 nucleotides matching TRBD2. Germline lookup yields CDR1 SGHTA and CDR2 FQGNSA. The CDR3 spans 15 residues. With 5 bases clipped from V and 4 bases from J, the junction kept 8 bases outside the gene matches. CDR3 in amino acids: CASSPYRGGGETQYF. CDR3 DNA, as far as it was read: TGTGCCAGCAGCCCTTACCGCGGGGGGGGAGAGACC.

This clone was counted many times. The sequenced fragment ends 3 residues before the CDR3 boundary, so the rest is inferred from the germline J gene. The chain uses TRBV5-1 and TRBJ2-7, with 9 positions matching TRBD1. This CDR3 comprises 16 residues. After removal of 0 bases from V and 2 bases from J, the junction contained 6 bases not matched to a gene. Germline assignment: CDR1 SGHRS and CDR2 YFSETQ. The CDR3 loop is CASSLDGTGYTYEQYF. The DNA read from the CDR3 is TGCGCCAGCAGCTTGGATGGGACAGGGTACACCTACGAG.

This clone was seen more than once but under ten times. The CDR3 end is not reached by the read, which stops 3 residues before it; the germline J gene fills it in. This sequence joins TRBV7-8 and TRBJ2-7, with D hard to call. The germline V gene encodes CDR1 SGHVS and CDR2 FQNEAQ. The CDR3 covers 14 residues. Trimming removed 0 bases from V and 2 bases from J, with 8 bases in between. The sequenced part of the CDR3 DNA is TGTGCCAGCAGCTTAGCAGGGCTGACCTACGAG. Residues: CASSLAGLTYE. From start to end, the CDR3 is CASSLAGLTYEQYF.

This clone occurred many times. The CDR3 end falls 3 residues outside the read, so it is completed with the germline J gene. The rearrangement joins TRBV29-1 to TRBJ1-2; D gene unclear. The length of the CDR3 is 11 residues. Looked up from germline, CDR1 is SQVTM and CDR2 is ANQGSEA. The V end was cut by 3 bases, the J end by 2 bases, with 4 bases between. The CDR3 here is CSVDQNYGYTF. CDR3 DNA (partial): TGCAGCGTTGACCAGAACTATGGC. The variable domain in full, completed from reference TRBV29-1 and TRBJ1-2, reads SAVISQKPSRDICQRGTSLTIQCQVDSQVTMMFWYRQQPGQSLTLIATANQGSEATYESGFVIDKFPISRPNLTFSTLTVSNMSPEDSSIYLCSVDQNYGYTFGSGTRLTVV.

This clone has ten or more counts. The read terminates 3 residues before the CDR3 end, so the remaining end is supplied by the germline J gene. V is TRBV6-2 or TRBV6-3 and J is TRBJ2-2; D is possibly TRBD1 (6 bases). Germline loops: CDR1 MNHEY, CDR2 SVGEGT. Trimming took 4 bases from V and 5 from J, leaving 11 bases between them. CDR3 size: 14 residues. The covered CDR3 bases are TGTGCCAGCAGTTTGACCACAGGGACCGGGGAG. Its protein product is CASSLTTGTGE. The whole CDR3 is CASSLTTGTGELFF.

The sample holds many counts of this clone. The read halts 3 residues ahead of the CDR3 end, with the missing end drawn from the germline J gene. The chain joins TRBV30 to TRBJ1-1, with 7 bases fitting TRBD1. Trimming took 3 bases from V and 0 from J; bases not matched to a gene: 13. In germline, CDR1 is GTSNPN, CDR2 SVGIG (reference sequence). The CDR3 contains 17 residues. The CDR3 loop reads CAWSPGTDFYMNTEAFF. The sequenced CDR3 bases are TGTGCCTGGAGCCCCGGGACAGATTTTTACATGAACACTGAA. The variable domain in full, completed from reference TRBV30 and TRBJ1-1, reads SQTIHQWPATLVQPVGSPLSLECTVEGTSNPNLYWYRQAAGRGLQLLFYSVGIGQISSEVPQNLSASRPQDRQFILSSKKLLLSDSGFYLCAWSPGTDFYMNTEAFFGQGTRLTVV.

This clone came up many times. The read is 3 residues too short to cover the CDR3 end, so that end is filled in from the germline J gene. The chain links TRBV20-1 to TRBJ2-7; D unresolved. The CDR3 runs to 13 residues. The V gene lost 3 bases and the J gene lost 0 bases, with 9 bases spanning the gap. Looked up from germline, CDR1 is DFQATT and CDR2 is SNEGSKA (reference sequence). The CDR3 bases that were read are TGCAGTGCTAGGGTTACCAGCTCCTACGAG. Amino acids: CSARVTSSYE. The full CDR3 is CSARVTSSYEQYF.

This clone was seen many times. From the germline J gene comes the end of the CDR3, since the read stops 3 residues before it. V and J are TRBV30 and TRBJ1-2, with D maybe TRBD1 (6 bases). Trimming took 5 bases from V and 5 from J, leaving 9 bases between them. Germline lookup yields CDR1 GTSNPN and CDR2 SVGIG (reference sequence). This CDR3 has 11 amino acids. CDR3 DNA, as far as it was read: TGTGCCTGGCTCCAGGGGTATGGC. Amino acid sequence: CAWLQGYG. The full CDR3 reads CAWLQGYGYTF.

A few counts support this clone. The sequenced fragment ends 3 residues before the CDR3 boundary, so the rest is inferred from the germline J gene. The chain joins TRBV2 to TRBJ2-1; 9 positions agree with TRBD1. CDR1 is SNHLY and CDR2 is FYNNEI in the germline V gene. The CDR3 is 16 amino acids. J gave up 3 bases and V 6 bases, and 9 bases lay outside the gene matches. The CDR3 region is CASSGGQGSFYNEQFF. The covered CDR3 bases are TGTGCCAGCAGCGGAGGACAGGGGTCGTTCTACAATGAG. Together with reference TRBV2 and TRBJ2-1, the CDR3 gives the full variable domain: EPEVTQTPSHQVTQMGQEVILRCVPISNHLYFYWYRQILGQKVEFLVSFYNNEISEKSEIFDDQFSVERPDGSNFTLKIRSTKLEDSAMYFCASSGGQGSFYNEQFFGPGTRLTVL.

The sequenced CDR3 bases are TGTGCCAGCCGCTATACAGGGCTGGCTGAAGGC. This encodes CASRYTGLAEG. The complete CDR3 sequence is CASRYTGLAEGYTF. The chain is built from TRBV2 and TRBJ1-2, with D possibly matching TRBD1 (6 bases). The read ends 3 residues early relative to the CDR3; the germline J gene fills the gap. This CDR3 has 14 amino acids. Germline V CDR1 and CDR2: SNHLY, FYNNEI.

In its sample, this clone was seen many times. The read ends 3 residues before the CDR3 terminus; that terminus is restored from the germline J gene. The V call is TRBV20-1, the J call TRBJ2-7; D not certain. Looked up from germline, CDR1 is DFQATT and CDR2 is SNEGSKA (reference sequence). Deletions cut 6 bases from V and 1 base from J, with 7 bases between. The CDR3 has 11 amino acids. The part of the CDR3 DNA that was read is TGCAGTGCACTCTCTTCCTACGAG. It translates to CSALSSYE. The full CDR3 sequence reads CSALSSYEQYF.

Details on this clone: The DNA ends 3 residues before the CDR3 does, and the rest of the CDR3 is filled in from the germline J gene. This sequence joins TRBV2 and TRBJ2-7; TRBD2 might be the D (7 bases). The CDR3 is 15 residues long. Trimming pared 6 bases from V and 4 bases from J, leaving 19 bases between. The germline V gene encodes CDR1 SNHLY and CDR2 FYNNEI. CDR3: CASSGEGRGAYEQYF. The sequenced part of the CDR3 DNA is TGTGCCAGCAGCGGAGAGGGACGGGGGGCATACGAG.

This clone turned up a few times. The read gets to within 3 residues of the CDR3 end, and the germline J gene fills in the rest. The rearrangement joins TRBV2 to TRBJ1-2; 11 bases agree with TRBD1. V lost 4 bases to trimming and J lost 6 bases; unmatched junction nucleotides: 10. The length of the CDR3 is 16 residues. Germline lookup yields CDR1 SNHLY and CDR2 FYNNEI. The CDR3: CASSALGTGGVNGYTF. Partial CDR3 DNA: TGTGCCAGCAGTGCCCTCGGGACAGGGGGAGTTAATGGC.

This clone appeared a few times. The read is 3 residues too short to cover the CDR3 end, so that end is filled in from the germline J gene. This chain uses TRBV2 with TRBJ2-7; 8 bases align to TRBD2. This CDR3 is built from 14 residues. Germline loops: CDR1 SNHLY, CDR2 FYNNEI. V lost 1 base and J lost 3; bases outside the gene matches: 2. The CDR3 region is CASSEGTSFYEQYF. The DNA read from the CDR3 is TGTGCCAGCAGTGAAGGGACTAGCTTCTACGAG.

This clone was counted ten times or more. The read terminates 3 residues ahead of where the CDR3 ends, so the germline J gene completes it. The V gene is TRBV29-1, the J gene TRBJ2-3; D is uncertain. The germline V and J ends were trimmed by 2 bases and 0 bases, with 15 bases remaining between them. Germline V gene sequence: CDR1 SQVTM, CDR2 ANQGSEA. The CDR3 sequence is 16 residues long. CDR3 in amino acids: CSVEPANLRSTDTQYF. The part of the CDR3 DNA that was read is TGCAGCGTTGAACCAGCAAACCTCAGGAGCACAGATACG.

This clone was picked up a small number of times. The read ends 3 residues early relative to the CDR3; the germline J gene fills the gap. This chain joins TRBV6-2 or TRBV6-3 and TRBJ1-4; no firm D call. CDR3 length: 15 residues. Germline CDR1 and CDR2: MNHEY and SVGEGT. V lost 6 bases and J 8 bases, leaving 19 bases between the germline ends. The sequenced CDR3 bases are TGTGCCAGCAGCCCTAGGAGTCCCCGCGTCGAAAAA. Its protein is CASSPRSPRVEK. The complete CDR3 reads CASSPRSPRVEKLFF.

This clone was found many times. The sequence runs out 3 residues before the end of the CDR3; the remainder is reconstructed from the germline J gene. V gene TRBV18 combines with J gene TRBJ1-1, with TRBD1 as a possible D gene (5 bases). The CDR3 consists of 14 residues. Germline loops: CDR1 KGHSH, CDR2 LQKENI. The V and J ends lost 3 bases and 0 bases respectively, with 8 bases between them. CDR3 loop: CASSPGGVNTEAFF. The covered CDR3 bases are TGTGCCAGCTCACCTGGAGGGGTGAACACTGAA.

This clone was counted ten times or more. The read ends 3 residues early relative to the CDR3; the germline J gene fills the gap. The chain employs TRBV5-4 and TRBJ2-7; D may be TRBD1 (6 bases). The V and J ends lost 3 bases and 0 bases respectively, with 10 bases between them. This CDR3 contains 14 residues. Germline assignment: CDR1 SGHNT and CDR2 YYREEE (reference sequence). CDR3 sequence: CASSSWTDSYEQYF. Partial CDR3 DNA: TGTGCCAGCAGCTCATGGACAGACTCCTACGAG.

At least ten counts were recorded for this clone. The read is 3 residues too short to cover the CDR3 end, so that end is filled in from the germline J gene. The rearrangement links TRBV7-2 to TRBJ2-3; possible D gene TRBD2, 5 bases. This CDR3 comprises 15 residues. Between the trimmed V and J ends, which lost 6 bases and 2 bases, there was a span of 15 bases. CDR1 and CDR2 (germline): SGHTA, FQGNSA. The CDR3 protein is CASRPSPLNTDTQYF. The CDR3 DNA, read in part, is TGTGCCAGCAGGCCTAGCCCCCTAAACACAGATACG.

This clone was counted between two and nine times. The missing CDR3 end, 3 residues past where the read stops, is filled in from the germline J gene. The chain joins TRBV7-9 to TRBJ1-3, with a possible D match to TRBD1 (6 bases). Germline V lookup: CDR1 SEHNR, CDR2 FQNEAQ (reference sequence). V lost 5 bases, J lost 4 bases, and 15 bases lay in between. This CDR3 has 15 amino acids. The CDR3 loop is CASSPRPGDGNTIYF. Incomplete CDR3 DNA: TGTGCCAGCAGCCCCCGTCCAGGGGACGGAAACACC.

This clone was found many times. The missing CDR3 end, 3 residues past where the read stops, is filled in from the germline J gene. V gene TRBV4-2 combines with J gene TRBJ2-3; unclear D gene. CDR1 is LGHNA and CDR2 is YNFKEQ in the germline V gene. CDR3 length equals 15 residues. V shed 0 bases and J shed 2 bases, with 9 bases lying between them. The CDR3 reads CASSQEALFTDTQYF. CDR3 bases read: TGTGCCAGCAGCCAAGAAGCGTTATTCACAGATACG.

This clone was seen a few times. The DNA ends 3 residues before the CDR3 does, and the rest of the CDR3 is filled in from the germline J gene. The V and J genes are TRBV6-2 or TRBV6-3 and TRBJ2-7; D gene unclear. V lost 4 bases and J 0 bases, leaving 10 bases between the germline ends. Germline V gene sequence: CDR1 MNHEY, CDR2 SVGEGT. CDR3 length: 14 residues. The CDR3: CASSLHKNSYEQYF. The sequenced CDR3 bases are TGTGCCAGCAGTTTACACAAAAACTCCTACGAG.

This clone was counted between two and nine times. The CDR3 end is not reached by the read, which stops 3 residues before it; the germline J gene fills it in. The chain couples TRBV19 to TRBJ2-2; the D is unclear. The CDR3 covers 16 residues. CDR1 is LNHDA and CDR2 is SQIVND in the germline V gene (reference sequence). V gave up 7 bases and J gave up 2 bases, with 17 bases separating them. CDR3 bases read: TGTGCCAGTAAGGTAACTTCAGGATATAACACCGGGGAG. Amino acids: CASKVTSGYNTGE. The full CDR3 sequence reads CASKVTSGYNTGELFF. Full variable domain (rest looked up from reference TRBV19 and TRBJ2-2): DGGITQSPKYLFRKEGQNVTLSCEQNLNHDAMYWYRQDPGQGLRLIYYSQIVNDFQKGDIAEGYSVSREKKESFPLTVTSAQKNPTAFYLCASKVTSGYNTGELFFGEGSRLTVL.